This is a list of T cell receptor beta chains from one sample in a study of regulatory T cells in long-lasting Graves disease. TCRdb independently ran MiXCR on the multiplex PCR reads; one entry per CDR3 protein. In the table there are fewer than 650,000 distinct CDR3 sequences, about 15% of which are singletons. These data are also associated with another study on T cells in Graves' hyperthyroidism and ophthalmopathy.

Sample: peripheral blood mononuclear cells (PBMCs), taken at new diagnosis, from a patient treated with antithyroid drugs. All receptors derive from a woman under 40 with Graves disease. The CDR3 runs from the conserved cysteine through the conserved F or W. The order of the fields is J gene, V gene, D gene, clone size, CDR3 DNA, CDR3 protein. A D gene is named only where the DNA matches it firmly. Size is omitted from some rows. Given values are once, few, many or a class for expanded clones.

TRBJ2-7 | TRBV6-1 | . | . | TGTGCCAGCAGTGAAACACTAGCCGCCTACGAGCAGTACTTC | CASSETLAAYEQYF
TRBJ2-1 | TRBV6-2/TRBV6-3 | TRBD2 | . | TGTGCCAGCAGTTATCTCGGACTAGCGGGTACCTACAATGAGCAGTTCTTC | CASSYLGLAGTYNEQFF
TRBJ1-1 | TRBV19 | . | few | TGTGCCAGTAGTATCGGAAGTAACACTGGAGCTTTCTTT | CASSIGSNTGAFF
TRBJ1-5 | TRBV27 | . | many | TGTGCCAGCAACTGCTTCGGACTGATCAATCAGCCCCAGCATTTT | CASNCFGLINQPQHF
TRBJ1-5 | TRBV20-1 | TRBD1 | few | TGCAGTGCACCTGACAGGGGGCGAGGTCAGCCCCAGCATTTT | CSAPDRGRGQPQHF
TRBJ2-3 | TRBV2 | . | many | TGTGCCAGCACTCGGGACGGAGGCAAGGATACGCAGTATTTT | CASTRDGGKDTQYF
TRBJ1-2 | TRBV12-3/TRBV12-4 | TRBD1 | many | TGTGCCAGCAGGGAACCGACAGGGGATCATGGCTACACCTTC | CASREPTGDHGYTF
TRBJ1-1 | TRBV28 | . | many | TGTGCCAGCAGTTTTGGACAGTTGAACACTGAAGCTTTCTTT | CASSFGQLNTEAFF
TRBJ1-4 | TRBV6-1 | . | few | TGTGCCAGCAGCCGCACCTACGAACTTCGGGAAAAACTGTTTTTT | CASSRTYELREKLFF
TRBJ2-5 | TRBV12-3/TRBV12-4 | . | many | TGTGCCAGCAGCCTAGAAGCGCGTGGATTTCTGTACTTC | CASSLEARGFLYF
TRBJ2-3 | TRBV27 | . | many | TGTGCCAGCAGTTTAATCGGGGCTGCAGATACGCAGTATTTT | CASSLIGAADTQYF
TRBJ2-1 | TRBV24-1 | TRBD2 | many | TGTGCCACCAGTGATCAAACTAGCGGGGTTTACAATGAGCAGTTCTTC | CATSDQTSGVYNEQFF
TRBJ2-7 | TRBV12-3/TRBV12-4 | . | many | TGTGCCAGCAGCTTGCGCCACGAGCAGTACTTC | CASSLRHEQYF
TRBJ1-1 | TRBV5-5 | TRBD1 | few | TGTGCCAGCAGCATTGGGGACAGGCGTCCGAACACTGAAGCTTTCTTT | CASSIGDRRPNTEAFF
TRBJ2-7 | TRBV18 | TRBD2 | . | TGTGCCAGCTCACCTTATGGCGCGGGAGGACGCTACGAGCAGTACTTC | CASSPYGAGGRYEQYF
TRBJ2-7 | TRBV20-1 | . | many | TGCAGTGCTCCTGCCGGGGGGCGACCCTACGAGCAGTACTTC | CSAPAGGRPYEQYF
TRBJ2-1 | TRBV7-3 | TRBD2 | . | TGTGCCAGCAGCTCCCCCGGGACTAGCGGTGAGCAGTTCTTC | CASSSPGTSGEQFF
TRBJ1-4 | TRBV9 | TRBD1 | few | TGTGCCAGCAGCTTTTCAGGGGGACCTAATGAAAAACTGTTTTTT | CASSFSGGPNEKLFF
TRBJ1-1 | TRBV30 | . | . | TGTGCCTGGAGTTTATGGGGGGGAACTGAAGCTTTCTTT | CAWSLWGGTEAFF
TRBJ1-1 | TRBV2 | TRBD1 | many | TGTGCCAGCACGGGGCAGGGGGCAGGCACTGAAGCTTTCTTT | CASTGQGAGTEAFF
TRBJ2-3 | TRBV5-1 | TRBD2 | few | TGCGCCAGCAGCCCGCATCCTAGCGGGAGTGGATCAGATACGCAGTATTTT | CASSPHPSGSGSDTQYF
TRBJ1-1 | TRBV20-1 | . | many | TGCAGTGCTAGAGATCTGGGAACTGAAGCTTTCTTT | CSARDLGTEAFF
TRBJ2-2 | TRBV7-9 | . | . | TGTGCCAGCAGCTTAATGCAGGGGCCGACCGGGGAGCTGTTTTTT | CASSLMQGPTGELFF
TRBJ1-1 | TRBV6-2/TRBV6-3 | . | many | TGTGCCAGCCGCGAGCGTGGGGGGAAAGCTTTCTTT | CASRERGGKAFF
TRBJ2-1 | TRBV3-1 | TRBD2 | many | TGTGCCAGCAGCCTCCAGAGGCTAGCGGGGTACAATGAGCAGTTCTTC | CASSLQRLAGYNEQFF
TRBJ1-6 | TRBV16 | . | . | TGTGCCAGCAGCCCCCAATTAGTGGGGGATAATTCACCCCTCCACTTT | CASSPQLVGDNSPLHF
TRBJ2-3 | TRBV7-3 | TRBD2 | . | TGTGCCAGCAGCTCCCACGTAGCGGGAGGGCGAACCGGCACGGATACGCAGTATTTT | CASSSHVAGGRTGTDTQYF
TRBJ1-1 | TRBV7-9 | . | many | TGTGCCAGCAGCCTCACGGGACAACCGAACACTGAAGCTTTCTTT | CASSLTGQPNTEAFF
TRBJ1-2 | TRBV12-3/TRBV12-4 | TRBD1 | many | TGTGCCAGCAGGCCAGGGGGCGGTGGCTACACCTTC | CASRPGGGGYTF
TRBJ1-5 | TRBV14 | . | few | TGTGCCAGCAGCCAATCTAGGAATCAGCCCCAGCATTTT | CASSQSRNQPQHF
TRBJ2-3 | TRBV6-1 | . | . | TGTGCCACTAGTCGTTGGGACAACCCCACAGATACGCAGTATTTT | CATSRWDNPTDTQYF
TRBJ1-5 | TRBV12-3/TRBV12-4 | TRBD1 | many | TGTGCCAGCAGGAATACAGGGGCGCAGCCCCAGCATTTT | CASRNTGAQPQHF
TRBJ1-3 | TRBV2 | . | . | TGTGCCAGCAGTTCCCCCTTGACGGCTGGAAACACCATATATTTT | CASSSPLTAGNTIYF
TRBJ1-1 | TRBV29-1 | TRBD1 | many | TGCAGCGTCACACAGGGGGCTGAAGCTTTCTTT | CSVTQGAEAFF
TRBJ1-5 | TRBV19 | . | . | TGTGCCAGTAGTATTAATCTGAGTCAGCCCCAGCATTTT | CASSINLSQPQHF
TRBJ2-5 | TRBV30 | . | many | TGTGCCTGGAGCGGTAGGACTCAAGAGACCCAGTACTTC | CAWSGRTQETQYF
TRBJ2-1 | TRBV6-1 | . | . | TGTGCCAGCAGTCGGGGGATGGGCTACAATGAGCAGTTCTTC | CASSRGMGYNEQFF